This T cell receptor (beta chain) is from a study of T cell repertoires in cytomegalovirus infection. Overall study context: In public TCR beta signatures, there were indications of both CMV infection and matching HLA type.

TCRdb ran MiXCR on the reads and lists one entry per CDR3 protein. Of roughly 500,000 distinct CDR3 sequences in the sample, 10% to 12% are singletons; the top ten hold roughly 10%. V was pared by 5 bases and J by 3 bases, with 13 bases between. Germline V gene lookup returns CDR1 DFQATT and CDR2 SNEGSKA (reference sequence). This CDR3 is 14 amino acids long. This receptor was obtained from a human donor in good health (CMV status not recorded). Some clones in this sample may be carry-over from other donors' samples. The sample consisted of PBMCs. The rearrangement joins TRBV20-1 to TRBJ2-2; perhaps TRBD1 as D (6 bases). CDR3 DNA sequence: TGCAGTGCTCAAGAACAGGGTGACACCGGGGAGCTGTTTTTT. Translated: CSAQEQGDTGELFF.